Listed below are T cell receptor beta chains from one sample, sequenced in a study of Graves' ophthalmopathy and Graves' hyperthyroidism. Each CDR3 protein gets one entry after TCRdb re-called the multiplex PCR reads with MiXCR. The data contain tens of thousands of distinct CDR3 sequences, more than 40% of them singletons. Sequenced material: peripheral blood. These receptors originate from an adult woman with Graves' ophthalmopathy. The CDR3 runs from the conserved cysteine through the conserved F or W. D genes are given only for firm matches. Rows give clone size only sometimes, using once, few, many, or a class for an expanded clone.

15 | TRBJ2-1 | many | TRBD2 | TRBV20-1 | CSAREGTSGHNEQFF | TGCAGTGCTAGAGAAGGGACTAGCGGTCACAATGAGCAGTTCTTC
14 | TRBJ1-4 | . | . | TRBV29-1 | CSVTSGGKYEKLFF | TGCAGCGTTACTAGCGGGGGGAAATATGAAAAACTGTTTTTT
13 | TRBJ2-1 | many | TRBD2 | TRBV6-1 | CASAGLAGGEQFF | TGTGCCAGCGCTGGACTAGCGGGAGGTGAGCAGTTCTTC
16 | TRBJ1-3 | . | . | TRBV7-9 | CASSLGASSSGNTIYF | TGTGCCAGCAGCTTAGGGGCCTCTAGCTCTGGAAACACCATATATTTT
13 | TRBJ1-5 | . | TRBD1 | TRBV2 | CARGQGTDQPQHF | TGTGCCAGAGGACAGGGTACGGATCAGCCCCAGCATTTT
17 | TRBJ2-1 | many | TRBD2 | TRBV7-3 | CASSLTSSGLADNEQFF | TGTGCCAGCAGCTTAACCTCATCGGGACTAGCCGACAATGAGCAGTTCTTC
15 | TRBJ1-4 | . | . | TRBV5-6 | CASSLKGLANEKLFF | TGTGCCAGCAGCTTGAAGGGGTTGGCTAATGAAAAACTGTTTTTT
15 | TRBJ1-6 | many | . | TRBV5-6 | CASSPQWGDNSPLHF | TGTGCCAGCAGCCCACAGTGGGGAGATAATTCACCCCTCCACTTT
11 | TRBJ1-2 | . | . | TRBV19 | CASSINRGYTF | TGTGCCAGTAGTATAAACCGAGGCTACACCTTC
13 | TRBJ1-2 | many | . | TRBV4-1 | CASSQEDSYGYTF | TGCGCCAGCAGCCAAGAGGACAGCTATGGCTACACCTTC
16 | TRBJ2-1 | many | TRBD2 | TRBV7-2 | CASSSLSGRSYNEQFF | TGTGCCAGCAGCTCGCTCAGCGGGAGGTCCTACAATGAGCAGTTCTTC
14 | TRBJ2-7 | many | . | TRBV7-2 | CASSLMVRGAEQYF | TGTGCCAGCAGCTTAATGGTCAGGGGGGCCGAGCAGTACTTC
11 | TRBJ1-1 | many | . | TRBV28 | CASSLGSEAFF | TGTGCCAGCAGTTTAGGGTCAGAAGCTTTCTTT
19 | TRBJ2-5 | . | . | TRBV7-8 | CASSRGGRSMAALQGTQYF | TGTGCCAGCAGCAGGGGGGGGAGGAGTATGGCCGCACTCCAAGGGACCCAGTACTTC
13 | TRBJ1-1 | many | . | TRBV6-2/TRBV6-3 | CASSEHANTEAFF | TGTGCCAGCAGCGAACACGCGAACACTGAAGCTTTCTTT